This T cell receptor (beta chain) was captured in a study of blood T cell repertoires in COVID-19. Germline V gene sequence: CDR1 SEHNR, CDR2 FQNEAQ (reference sequence). The CDR3 has 14 amino acids. Trimming removed 1 base at V and 6 bases at J, with 9 bases between. The count of this clone is one. Method: immunoSEQ multiplex PCR; TCRdb's copy keeps in-frame clones and lacks some. This table holds under 25,000 clones, roughly 88% found once. The sequencing input was peripheral blood. The genes are TRBV7-9 and TRBJ1-4; D possibly corresponds to TRBD1 (5 bases). The receptor was derived from a human donor in a cohort sampled during active COVID-19. The donor label of this sample is uncertain. The CDR3 region is CASSLDRGDEKLFF. The CDR3 DNA sequence: TGTGCCAGCAGCTTAGATAGGGGTGATGAAAAACTGTTTTTT.